This T cell receptor (beta chain) was profiled in a study of T cells in localized non-small cell lung cancer. This clone has just a few counts. What it binds is not known. Profiled with immunoSEQ multiplex PCR; TCRdb holds only in-frame clones, not every one. The data contain 10,000 to 13,000 clones, under 55% of them singletons. The CDR3 runs 14 residues. Overall study results and limits: Heterogeneity within the tumor remains possible, as just one region underwent sequencing. The study found T cell clonality highest in uninvolved adjacent lung, above tumor.

The TCR originated in a woman aged 35 to 70 with stage II squamous cell lung carcinoma. The sample consisted of lymph node tissue, taken before any cancer treatment. The chain combines TRBV7-5 with TRBJ2-7; no check of the table's D call, TRBD2, against the DNA was made. TRBV7-5 is recorded as a pseudogene. As DNA, the CDR3 is TGTGCCAGCAGCACAAAACCGGGAGCCCACGAGCAGTACTTC. Translating it yields CASSTKPGAHEQYF.